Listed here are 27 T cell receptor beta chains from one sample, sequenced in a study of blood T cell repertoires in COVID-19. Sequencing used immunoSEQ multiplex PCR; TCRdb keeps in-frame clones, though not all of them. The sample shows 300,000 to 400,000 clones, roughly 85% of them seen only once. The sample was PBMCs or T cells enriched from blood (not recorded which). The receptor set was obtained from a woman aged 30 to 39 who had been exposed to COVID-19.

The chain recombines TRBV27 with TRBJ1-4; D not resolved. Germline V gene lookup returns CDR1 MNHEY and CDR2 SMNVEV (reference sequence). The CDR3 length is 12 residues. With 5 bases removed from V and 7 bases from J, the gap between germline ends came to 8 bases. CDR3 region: CASSPIGEKLFF. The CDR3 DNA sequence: TGTGCCAGCAGTCCGATCGGTGAAAAACTGTTTTTT.

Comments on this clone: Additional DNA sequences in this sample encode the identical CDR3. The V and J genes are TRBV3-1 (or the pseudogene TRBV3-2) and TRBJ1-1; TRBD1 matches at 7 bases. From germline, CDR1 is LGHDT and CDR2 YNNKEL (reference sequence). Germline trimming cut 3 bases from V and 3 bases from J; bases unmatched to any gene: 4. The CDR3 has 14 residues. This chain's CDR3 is CASSQGDRDTEAFF. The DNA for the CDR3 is TGTGCCAGCAGCCAGGGCGACAGGGACACTGAAGCTTTCTTT.

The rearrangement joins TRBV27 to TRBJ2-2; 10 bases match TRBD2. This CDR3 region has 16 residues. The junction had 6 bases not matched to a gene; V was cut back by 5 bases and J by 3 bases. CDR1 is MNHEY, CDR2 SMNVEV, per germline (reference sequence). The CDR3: CASSAASGGYTGELFF. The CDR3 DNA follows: TGTGCCAGCAGTGCAGCTAGCGGGGGATACACCGGGGAGCTGTTTTTT.

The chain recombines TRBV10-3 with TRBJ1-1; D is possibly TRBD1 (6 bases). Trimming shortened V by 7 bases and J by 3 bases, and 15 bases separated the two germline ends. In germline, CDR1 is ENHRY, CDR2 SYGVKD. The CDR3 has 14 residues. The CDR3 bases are TGTGCCATCACCTCACAGGGACCAGACACTGAAGCTTTCTTT. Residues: CAITSQGPDTEAFF.

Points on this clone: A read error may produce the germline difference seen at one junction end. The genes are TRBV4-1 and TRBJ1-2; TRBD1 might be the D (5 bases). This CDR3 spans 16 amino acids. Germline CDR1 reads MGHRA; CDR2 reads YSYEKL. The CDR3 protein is CASRQEDKSQYYGYTF. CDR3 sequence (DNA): TGCGCCAGCAGGCAAGAGGACAAAAGCCAATATTATGGCTACACCTTC.

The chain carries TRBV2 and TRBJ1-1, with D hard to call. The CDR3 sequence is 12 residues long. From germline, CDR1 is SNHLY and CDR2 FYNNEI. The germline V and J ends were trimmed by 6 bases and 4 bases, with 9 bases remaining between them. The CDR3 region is CASRLVSTEAFF. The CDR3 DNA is TGTGCCAGCAGACTCGTGAGCACTGAAGCTTTCTTT.

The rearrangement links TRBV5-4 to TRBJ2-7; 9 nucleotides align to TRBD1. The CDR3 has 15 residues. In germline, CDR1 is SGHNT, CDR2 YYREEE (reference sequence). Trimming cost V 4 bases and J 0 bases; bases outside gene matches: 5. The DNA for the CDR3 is TGTGCCAGCAGCGGGGGACAGGGCTACTCCTACGAGCAGTACTTC. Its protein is CASSGGQGYSYEQYF.

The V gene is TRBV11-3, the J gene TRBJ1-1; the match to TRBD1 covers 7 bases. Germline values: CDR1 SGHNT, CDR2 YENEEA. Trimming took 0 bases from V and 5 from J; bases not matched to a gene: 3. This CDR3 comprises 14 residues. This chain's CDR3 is CASSLDPRGTEAFF. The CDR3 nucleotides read TGTGCCAGCAGCTTAGATCCCAGGGGGACTGAAGCTTTCTTT.

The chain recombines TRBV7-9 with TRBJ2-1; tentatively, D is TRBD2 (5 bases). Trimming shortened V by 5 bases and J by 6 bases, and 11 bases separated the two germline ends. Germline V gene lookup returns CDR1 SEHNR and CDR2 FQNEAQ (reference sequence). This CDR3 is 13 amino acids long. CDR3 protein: CASSRGEGNEQFF. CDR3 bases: TGTGCCAGCAGCCGGGGTGAGGGCAATGAGCAGTTCTTC.

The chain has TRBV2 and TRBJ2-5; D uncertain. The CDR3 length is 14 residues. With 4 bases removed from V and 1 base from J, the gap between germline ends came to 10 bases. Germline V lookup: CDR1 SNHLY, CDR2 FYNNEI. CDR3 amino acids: CASSVQNTQETQYF. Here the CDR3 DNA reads TGTGCCAGCAGTGTACAGAACACCCAAGAGACCCAGTACTTC.

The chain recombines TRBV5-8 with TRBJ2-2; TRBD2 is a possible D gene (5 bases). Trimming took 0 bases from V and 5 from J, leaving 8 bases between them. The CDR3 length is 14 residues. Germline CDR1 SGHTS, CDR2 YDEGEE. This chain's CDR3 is CASSLGGLTGELFF. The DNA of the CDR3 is TGTGCCAGCAGCTTGGGAGGGTTAACCGGGGAGCTGTTTTTT.

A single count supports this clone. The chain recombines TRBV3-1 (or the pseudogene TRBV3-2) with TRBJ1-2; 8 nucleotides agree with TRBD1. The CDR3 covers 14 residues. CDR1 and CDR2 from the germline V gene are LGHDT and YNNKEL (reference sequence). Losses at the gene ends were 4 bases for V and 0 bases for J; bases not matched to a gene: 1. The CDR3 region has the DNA TGTGCCAGCAGCCCAGGGGGCCCTAACTATGGCTACACCTTC. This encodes CASSPGGPNYGYTF.

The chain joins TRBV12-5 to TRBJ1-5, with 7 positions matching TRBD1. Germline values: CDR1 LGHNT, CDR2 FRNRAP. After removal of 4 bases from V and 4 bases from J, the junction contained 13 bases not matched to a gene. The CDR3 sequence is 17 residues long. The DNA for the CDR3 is TGTGCTAGTGGTTCGCCCTACGGGACAGTTGGAAATCAGCCCCAGCATTTT. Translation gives CASGSPYGTVGNQPQHF.

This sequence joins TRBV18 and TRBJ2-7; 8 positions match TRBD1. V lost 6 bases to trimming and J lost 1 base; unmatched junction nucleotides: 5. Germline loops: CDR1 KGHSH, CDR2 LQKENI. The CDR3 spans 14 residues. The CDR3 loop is CASSGTGSSYEQYF. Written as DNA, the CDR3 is TGTGCCAGCTCCGGGACAGGATCATCCTACGAGCAGTACTTC.

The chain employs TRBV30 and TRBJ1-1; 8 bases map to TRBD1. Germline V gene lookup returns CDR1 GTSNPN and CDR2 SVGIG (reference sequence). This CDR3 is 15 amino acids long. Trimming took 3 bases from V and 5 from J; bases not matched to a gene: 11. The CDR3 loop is CAWRLQGVRYTEAFF. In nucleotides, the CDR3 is TGTGCCTGGAGATTACAGGGGGTGAGATATACTGAAGCTTTCTTT. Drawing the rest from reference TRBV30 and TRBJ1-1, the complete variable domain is SQTIHQWPATLVQPVGSPLSLECTVEGTSNPNLYWYRQAAGRGLQLLFYSVGIGQISSEVPQNLSASRPQDRQFILSSKKLLLSDSGFYLCAWRLQGVRYTEAFFGQGTRLTVV.

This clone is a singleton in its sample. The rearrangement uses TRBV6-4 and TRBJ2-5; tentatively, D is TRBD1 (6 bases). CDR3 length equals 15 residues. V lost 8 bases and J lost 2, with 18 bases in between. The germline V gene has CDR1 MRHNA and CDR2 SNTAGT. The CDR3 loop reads CASAVLAGEQETQYF. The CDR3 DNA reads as TGTGCCAGCGCCGTTCTAGCAGGGGAGCAAGAGACCCAGTACTTC.

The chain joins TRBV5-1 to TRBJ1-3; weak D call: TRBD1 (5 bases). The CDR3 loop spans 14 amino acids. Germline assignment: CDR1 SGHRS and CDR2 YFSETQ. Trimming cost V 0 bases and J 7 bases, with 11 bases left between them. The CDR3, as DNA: TGCGCCAGCAGCTTGGCGGAAGGGGTTAACACCATATATTTT. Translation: CASSLAEGVNTIYF. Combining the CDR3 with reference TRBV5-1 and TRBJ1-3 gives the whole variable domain KAGVTQTPRYLIKTRGQQVTLSCSPISGHRSVSWYQQTPGQGLQFLFEYFSETQRNKGNFPGRFSGRQFSNSRSEMNVSTLELGDSALYLCASSLAEGVNTIYFGEGSWLTVV.

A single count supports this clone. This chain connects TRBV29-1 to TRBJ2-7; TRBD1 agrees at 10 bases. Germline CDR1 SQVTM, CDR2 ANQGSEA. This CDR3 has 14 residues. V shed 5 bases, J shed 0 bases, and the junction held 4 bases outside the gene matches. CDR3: CSVRQGAISYEQYF. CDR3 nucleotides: TGCAGCGTTAGACAGGGGGCGATCTCCTACGAGCAGTACTTC.

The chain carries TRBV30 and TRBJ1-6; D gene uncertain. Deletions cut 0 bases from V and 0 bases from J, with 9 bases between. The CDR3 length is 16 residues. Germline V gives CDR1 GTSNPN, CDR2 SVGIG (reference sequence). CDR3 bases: TGTGCCTGGAGTGTAATGGTCAGCTCCTATAATTCACCCCTCCACTTT. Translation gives CAWSVMVSSYNSPLHF.

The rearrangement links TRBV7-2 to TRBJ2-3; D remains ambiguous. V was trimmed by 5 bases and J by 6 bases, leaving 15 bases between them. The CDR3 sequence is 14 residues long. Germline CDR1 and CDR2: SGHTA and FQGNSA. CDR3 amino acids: CASSQGLGWDTQYF. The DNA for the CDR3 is TGTGCCAGCAGCCAAGGCCTGGGCTGGGATACGCAGTATTTT.

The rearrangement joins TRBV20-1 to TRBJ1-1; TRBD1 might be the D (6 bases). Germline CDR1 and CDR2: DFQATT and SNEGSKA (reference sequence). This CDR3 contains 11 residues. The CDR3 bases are TGCAGCGGTGGGGGCCCCACTGAAGCTTTCTTT. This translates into CSGGGPTEAFF.

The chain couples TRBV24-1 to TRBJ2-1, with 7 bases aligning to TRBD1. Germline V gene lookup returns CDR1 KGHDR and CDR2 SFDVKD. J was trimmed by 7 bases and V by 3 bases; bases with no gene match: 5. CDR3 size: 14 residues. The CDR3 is CATSDDRALNEQFF. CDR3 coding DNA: TGTGCCACCAGTGATGACAGGGCGTTGAATGAGCAGTTCTTC.

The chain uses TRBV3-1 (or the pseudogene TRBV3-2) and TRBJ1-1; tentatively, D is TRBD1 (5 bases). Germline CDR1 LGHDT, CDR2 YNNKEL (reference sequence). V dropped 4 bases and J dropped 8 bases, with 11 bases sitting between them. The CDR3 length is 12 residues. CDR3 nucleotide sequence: TGTGCCAGCAGCCGCGGGGGGACCGAAGCTTTCTTT. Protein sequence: CASSRGGTEAFF.

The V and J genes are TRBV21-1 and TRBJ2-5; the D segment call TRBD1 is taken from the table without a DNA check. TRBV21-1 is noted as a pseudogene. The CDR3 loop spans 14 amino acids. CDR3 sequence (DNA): TGTGCCAGCAGCAAGGACAGGGCGGGAGAGACCCAGTACTTC. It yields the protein CASSKDRAGETQYF.

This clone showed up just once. The CDR3 sequence: CASSLDGEGYEQYF. In DNA form, the CDR3 reads TGTGCCAGCAGCTTAGATGGGGAGGGATACGAGCAGTACTTC. This sequence joins TRBV7-6 and TRBJ2-7; 7 bases are shared with TRBD2. V gave up 1 base and J gave up 4 bases; unmatched junction bases: 4. Germline CDR1 and CDR2: SGHVS and FNYEAQ. This CDR3 is built from 14 residues.

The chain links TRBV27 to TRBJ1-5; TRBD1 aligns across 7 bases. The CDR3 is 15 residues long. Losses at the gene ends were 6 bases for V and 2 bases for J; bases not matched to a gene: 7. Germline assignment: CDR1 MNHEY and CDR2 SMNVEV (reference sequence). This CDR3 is CASRLGQERNQPQHF. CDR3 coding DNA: TGTGCCAGCAGGCTCGGACAGGAACGCAATCAGCCCCAGCATTTT.

As DNA, the CDR3 is TGTGCCTGGAGTCAGGGGTCAGTTAATGAGCAGTTCTTC. As protein: CAWSQGSVNEQFF. This sequence joins TRBV30 and TRBJ2-1, with D maybe TRBD1 (6 bases). With 2 bases removed from V and 7 bases from J, the gap between germline ends came to 12 bases. Germline CDR1 and CDR2: GTSNPN and SVGIG (reference sequence). The CDR3 is made up of 13 amino acids.